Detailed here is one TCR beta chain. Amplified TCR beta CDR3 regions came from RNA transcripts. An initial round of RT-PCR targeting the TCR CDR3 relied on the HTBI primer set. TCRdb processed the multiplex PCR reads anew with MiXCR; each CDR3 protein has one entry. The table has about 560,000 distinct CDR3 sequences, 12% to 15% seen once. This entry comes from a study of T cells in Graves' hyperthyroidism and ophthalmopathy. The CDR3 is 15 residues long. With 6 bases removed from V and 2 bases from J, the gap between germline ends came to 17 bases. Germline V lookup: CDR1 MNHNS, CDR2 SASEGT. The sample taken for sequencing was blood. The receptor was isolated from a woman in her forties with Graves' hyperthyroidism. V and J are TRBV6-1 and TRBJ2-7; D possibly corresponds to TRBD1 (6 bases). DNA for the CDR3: TGTGCCAGCAGCACCCTCGAGACAGGACCCTACGAGCAGTACTTC. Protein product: CASSTLETGPYEQYF.